This T cell receptor (beta chain) was identified during a study of PD-1 blockade in classical Hodgkin lymphoma. Study details: The study gave patients nivolumab 3 mg/kg intravenously every 2 weeks.

Exposure to brentuximab vedotin varied, and each patient had relapsed following autologous stem cell transplantation. Only in-frame clones appear in the TCRdb table, and some are missing; sequencing was by immunoSEQ multiplex PCR. The data contain 11,000 to 15,000 clones, 65% to 85% of them singletons. Comments on this clone: Its antigen is as yet unknown.

General study results and limits: Complete responders possessed baseline diversity comparable to newly diagnosed patients. Reported findings placed baseline TCR diversity lower in newly diagnosed patients (compared with healthy donors). Significantly greater TCR diversity emerged by C4D1 in CD4+ cells but not CD8+ cells.

This CDR3 is 16 amino acids long. Germline V CDR1 and CDR2: WNHNN, SYGVQD (reference sequence). The germline V and J ends were trimmed by 6 bases and 2 bases, with 17 bases remaining between them. The sample consisted of peripheral blood mononuclear cells (PBMCs), taken before the second cycle of nivolumab. The gene calls are TRBV10-1 and TRBJ1-3, with D possibly being TRBD1 (6 bases). The receptor was isolated from a human donor with classical Hodgkin lymphoma. The CDR3 region is CASRSGTRLPGNTIYF. CDR3 DNA: TGCGCCAGCAGGTCCGGGACAAGGCTACCTGGAAACACCATATATTTT.